This TCR beta chain comes out of a study of blood T cell repertoires in COVID-19. Study as a whole: Donors in the United States, Italy and Spain gave samples during acute or convalescent COVID-19. PBMCs, B-cell-depleted T cells, or T cells provided the cDNA or gDNA that made up the material.

Original data processing: Reference gene primer amplification gave estimated nucleated cell counts. Assay: immunoSEQ multiplex PCR; the TCRdb copy retains only in-frame clones and omits some. That table is the source of V, J and clone size, and D and trimming were worked out from the DNA. Of around 100,000 clones listed, over 85% are singletons. Germline CDR1 and CDR2: KGHDR and SFDVKD. V shed 7 bases and J 4 bases; nucleotides not matched to a gene: 5. The CDR3 is made up of 15 amino acids. V and J are TRBV24-1 and TRBJ2-2; 10 bases agree with TRBD1. The origin of this receptor is a woman older than 75 in a cohort sampled during active COVID-19. Sequencing was done on a sample of peripheral blood. CDR3 in amino acids: CATRGTGAATGELFF. The CDR3 DNA reads TGTGCCACCAGAGGGACAGGGGCGGCCACCGGGGAGCTGTTTTTT.